Given below is one T cell receptor beta chain in context. Its antigen remains unidentified. A J-beta primer mix and a sample-barcoded 5' primer were used in a second PCR of roughly 7 to 12 cycles. Researchers report that a template-switch adaptor with 12 random nucleotides tagged each cDNA molecule. Individual samples furnished no less than 2.5 million CDR3-containing paired-end reads apiece. TCRdb re-called the 5' RACE reads through MiXCR, storing one row per CDR3 protein. The sample records 550,000 to 750,000 distinct CDR3 sequences, more than 20% being singletons. The sample is drawn from a study of blood T cells in healthy people across ages. Findings and caveats of the study: Among long-lived donors, naive CD4+ cells were more numerous and diversity higher than in aged donors.

CDR1 SGHRS and CDR2 YFSETQ come from the germline V gene. The CDR3 has 16 residues. Extraction yielded at least 6 micrograms of total RNA per sample. The sample comprised blood. This TCR was sampled from a man aged 70-80 years in good health. The rearrangement joins TRBV5-1 to TRBJ2-5, with 7 bases matching TRBD2. The end of the DNA is better explained by TRBJ2-1, so the J call may be wrong. The CDR3 spells CASSLRPAGEGSEQFF. The CDR3 DNA sequence: TGCGCCAGCAGCTTGCGCCCGGCGGGAGAGGGTAGTGAGCAGTTCTTC.